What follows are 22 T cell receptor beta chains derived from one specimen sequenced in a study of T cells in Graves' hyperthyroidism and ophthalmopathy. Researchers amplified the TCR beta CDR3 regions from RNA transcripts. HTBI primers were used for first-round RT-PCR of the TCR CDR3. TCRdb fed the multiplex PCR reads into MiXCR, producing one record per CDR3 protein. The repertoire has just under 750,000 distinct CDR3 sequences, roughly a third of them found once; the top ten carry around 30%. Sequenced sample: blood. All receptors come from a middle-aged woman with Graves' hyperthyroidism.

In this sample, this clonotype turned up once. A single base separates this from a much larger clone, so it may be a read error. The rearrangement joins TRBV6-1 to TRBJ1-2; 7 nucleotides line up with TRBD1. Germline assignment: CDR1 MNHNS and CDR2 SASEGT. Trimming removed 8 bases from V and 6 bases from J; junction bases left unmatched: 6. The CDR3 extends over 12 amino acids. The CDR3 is CASGTQGDGYTF. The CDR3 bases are TGTGCCAGCGGCACCCAGGGGGATGGCTACACCTTC.

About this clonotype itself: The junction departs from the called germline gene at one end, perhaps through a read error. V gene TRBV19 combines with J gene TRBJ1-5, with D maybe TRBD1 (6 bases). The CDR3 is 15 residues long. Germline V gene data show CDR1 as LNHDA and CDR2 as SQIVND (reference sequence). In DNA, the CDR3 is TGTGCCAGTAGTCGTGGGCCAGGGGACAATCAGCCCCGGCATTTT. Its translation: CASSRGPGDNQPRHF.

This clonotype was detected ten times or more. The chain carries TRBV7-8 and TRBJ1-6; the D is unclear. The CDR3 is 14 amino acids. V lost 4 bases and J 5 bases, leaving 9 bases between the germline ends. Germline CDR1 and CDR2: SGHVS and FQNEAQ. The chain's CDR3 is CASSSVADNSPLHF. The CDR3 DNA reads TGTGCCAGCAGCTCAGTCGCCGATAATTCACCCCTCCACTTT.

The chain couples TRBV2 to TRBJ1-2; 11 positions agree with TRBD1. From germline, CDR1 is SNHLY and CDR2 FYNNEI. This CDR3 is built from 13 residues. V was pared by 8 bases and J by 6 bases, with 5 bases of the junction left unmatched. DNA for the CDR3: TGTGCCAGCCAGAGGGACAGGGGGGATGGCTACACCTTC. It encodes CASQRDRGDGYTF. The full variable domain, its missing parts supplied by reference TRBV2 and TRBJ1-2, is EPEVTQTPSHQVTQMGQEVILRCVPISNHLYFYWYRQILGQKVEFLVSFYNNEISEKSEIFDDQFSVERPDGSNFTLKIRSTKLEDSAMYFCASQRDRGDGYTFGSGTRLTVV.

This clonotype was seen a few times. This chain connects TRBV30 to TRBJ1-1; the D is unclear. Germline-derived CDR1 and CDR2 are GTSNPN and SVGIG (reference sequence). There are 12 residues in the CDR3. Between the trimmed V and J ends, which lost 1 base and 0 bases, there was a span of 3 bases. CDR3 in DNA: TGTGCCTGGAGTGAAGTGAACACTGAAGCTTTCTTT. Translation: CAWSEVNTEAFF.

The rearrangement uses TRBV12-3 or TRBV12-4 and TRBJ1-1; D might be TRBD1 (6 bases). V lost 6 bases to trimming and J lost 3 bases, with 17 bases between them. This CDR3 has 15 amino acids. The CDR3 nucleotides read TGTGCCAGCAGGCAACCCCACAGGGTGGACACTGAAGCTTTCTTT. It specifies CASRQPHRVDTEAFF.

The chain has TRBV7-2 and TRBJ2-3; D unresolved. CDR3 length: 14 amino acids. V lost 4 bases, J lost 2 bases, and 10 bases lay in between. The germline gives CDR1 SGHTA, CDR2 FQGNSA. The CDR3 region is CASSSLGITDTQYF. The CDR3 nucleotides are TGTGCCAGCAGCTCCCTCGGAATCACAGATACGCAGTATTTT.

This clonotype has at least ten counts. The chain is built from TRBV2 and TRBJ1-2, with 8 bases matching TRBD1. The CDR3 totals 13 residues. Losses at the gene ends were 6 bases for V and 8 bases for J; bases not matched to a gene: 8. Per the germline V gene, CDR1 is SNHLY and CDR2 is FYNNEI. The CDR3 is CASRNDRGGGYTF. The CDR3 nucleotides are TGTGCCAGCAGAAACGACAGGGGTGGCGGCTACACCTTC.

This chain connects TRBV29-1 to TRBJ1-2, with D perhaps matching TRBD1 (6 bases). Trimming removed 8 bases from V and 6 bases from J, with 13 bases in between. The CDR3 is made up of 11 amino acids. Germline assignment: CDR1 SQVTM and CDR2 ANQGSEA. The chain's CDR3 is CSFQRGDGYTF. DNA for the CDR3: TGCAGCTTCCAGAGGGGGGATGGCTACACCTTC.

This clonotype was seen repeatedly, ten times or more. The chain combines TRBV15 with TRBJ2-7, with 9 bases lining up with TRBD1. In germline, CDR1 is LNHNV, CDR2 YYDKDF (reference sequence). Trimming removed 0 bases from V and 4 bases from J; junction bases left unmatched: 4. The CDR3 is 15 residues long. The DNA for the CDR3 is TGTGCCACCAGCAGAGATACGGACAGGGGTTACGAGCAGTACTTC. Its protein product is CATSRDTDRGYEQYF. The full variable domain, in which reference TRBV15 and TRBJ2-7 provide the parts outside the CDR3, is DAMVIQNPRYQVTQFGKPVTLSCSQTLNHNVMYWYQQKSSQAPKLLFHYYDKDFNNEADTPDNFQSRRPNTSFCFLDIRSPGLGDTAMYLCATSRDTDRGYEQYFGPGTRLTVT.

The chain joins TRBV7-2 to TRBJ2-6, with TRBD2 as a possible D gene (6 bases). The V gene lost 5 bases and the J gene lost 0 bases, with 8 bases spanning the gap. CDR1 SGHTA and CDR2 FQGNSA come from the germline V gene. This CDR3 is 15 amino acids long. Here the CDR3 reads CASSAGYSGANVLTF. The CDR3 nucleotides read TGTGCCAGCAGCGCGGGGTACTCTGGGGCCAACGTCCTGACTTTC.

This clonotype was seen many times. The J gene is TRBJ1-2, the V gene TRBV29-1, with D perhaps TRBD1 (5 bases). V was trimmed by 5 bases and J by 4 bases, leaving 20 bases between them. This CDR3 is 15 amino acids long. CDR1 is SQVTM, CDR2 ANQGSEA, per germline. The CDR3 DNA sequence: TGCAGCGTTTCCCTGGCTGTGGACGGGGGCTATGGCTACACCTTC. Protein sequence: CSVSLAVDGGYGYTF.

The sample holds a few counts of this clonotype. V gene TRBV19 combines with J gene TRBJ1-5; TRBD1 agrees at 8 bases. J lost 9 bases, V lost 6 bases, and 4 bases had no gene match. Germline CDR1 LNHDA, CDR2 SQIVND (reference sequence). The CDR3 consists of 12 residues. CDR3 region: CASSGQGGPQHF. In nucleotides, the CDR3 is TGTGCCAGTAGCGGACAGGGCGGGCCCCAGCATTTT.

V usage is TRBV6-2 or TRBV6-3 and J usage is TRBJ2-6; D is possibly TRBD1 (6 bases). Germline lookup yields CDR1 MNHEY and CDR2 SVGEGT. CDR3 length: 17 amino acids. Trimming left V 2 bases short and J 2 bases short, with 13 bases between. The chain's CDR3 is CASSYNEQGTGANVLTF. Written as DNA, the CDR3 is TGTGCCAGCAGTTACAATGAACAGGGCACTGGGGCCAACGTCCTGACTTTC.

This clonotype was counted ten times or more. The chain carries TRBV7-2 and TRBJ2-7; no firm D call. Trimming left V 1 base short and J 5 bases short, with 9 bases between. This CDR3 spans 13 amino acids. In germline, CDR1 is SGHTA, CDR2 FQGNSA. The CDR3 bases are TGTGCCAGCAGCTTAGTTTGGCAAAACGAGCAGTACTTC. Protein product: CASSLVWQNEQYF.

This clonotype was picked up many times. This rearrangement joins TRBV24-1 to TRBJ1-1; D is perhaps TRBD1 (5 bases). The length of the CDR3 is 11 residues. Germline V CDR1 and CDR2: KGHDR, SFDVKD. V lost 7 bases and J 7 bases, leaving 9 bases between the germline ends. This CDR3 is CATRERGEAFF. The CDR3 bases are TGTGCCACCAGGGAAAGGGGTGAAGCTTTCTTT.

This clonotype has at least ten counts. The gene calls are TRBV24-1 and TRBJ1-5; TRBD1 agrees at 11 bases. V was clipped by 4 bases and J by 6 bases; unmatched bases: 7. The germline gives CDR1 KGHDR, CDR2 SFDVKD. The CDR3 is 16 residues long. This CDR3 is CATSDHGQGAGQPQHF. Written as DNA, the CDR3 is TGTGCCACCAGTGACCATGGACAGGGGGCAGGTCAGCCCCAGCATTTT.

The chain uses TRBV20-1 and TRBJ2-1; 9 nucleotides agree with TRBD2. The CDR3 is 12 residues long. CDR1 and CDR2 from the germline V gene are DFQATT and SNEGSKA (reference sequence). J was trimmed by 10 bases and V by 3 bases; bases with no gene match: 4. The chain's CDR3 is CSARGLAEEQFF. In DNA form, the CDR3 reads TGCAGTGCTAGGGGACTAGCCGAGGAGCAGTTCTTC.

CDR3 nucleotide sequence: TGCAGCTCCTATTCACAGGCGGGCGAGCAGTACTTC. Translated: CSSYSQAGEQYF. This chain joins TRBV29-1 and TRBJ2-7; D is perhaps TRBD1 or TRBD2 (5 bases each). Germline V gene sequence: CDR1 SQVTM, CDR2 ANQGSEA. V gave up 8 bases and J gave up 6 bases, with 17 bases separating them. The CDR3 covers 12 residues.

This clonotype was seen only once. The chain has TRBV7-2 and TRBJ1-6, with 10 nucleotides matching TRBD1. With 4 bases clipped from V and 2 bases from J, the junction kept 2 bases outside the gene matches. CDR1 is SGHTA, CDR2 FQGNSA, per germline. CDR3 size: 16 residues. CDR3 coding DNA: TGTGCCAGCAGCTGGGACAGGGGCACCTATAATTCACCCCTCCACTTT. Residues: CASSWDRGTYNSPLHF.

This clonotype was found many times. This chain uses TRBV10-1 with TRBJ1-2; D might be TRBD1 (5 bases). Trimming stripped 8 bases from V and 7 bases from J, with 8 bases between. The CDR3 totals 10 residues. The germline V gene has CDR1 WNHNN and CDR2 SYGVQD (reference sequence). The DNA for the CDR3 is TGCGCCAGCGGGGACCGTGGCTACACCTTC. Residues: CASGDRGYTF.

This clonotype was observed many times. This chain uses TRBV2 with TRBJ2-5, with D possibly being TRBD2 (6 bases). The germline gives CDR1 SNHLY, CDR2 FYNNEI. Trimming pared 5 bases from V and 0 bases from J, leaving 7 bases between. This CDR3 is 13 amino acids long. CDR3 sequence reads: CASSWDYQETQYF. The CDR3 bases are TGTGCCAGCAGTTGGGACTACCAAGAGACCCAGTACTTC.